Listed here are 9 T cell receptor beta chains from one sample, sequenced in a study of blood T cell repertoires in COVID-19. Here immunoSEQ multiplex PCR was the method, and the copy in TCRdb shows in-frame clones only, minus some. The sample holds about 280,000 clones, around 85% seen once. Sequenced: peripheral blood. These receptors all come from a man in his fifties with active or convalescent COVID-19.

This chain links TRBV4-2 with TRBJ1-3, with 8 bases aligning to TRBD1. Germline values: CDR1 LGHNA, CDR2 YNFKEQ. The CDR3 length is 16 residues. With 2 bases clipped from V and 3 bases from J, the junction kept 6 bases outside the gene matches. The CDR3 is CASSQFGQGVGNTIYF. CDR3 DNA sequence: TGTGCCAGCAGCCAATTTGGACAGGGCGTTGGAAACACCATATATTTT.

In this sample, this clone turned up once. The same CDR3 arises from other DNA sequences in this sample as well. J is TRBJ2-7 and V is TRBV10-3, with 8 bases aligning to TRBD2. CDR1 and CDR2 (germline): ENHRY, SYGVKD. The CDR3 sequence is 13 residues long. The V and J ends lost 10 bases and 3 bases, in that order; junction bases with no gene match: 8. In DNA form, the CDR3 reads TGTGCCACCCTAGCGGGCGCCCGCTACGAGCAGTACTTC. Translated, it gives CATLAGARYEQYF.

This chain uses TRBV24-1 with TRBJ1-1; D is ambiguous. The V end was cut by 6 bases, the J end by 1 base, with 8 bases between. Looked up from germline, CDR1 is KGHDR and CDR2 is SFDVKD. The CDR3 is made up of 13 amino acids. CDR3 sequence reads: CATSREGNTEAFF. The CDR3 nucleotides read TGTGCCACCAGTAGGGAGGGGAACACTGAAGCTTTCTTT.

V is TRBV3-1 (or the pseudogene TRBV3-2) and J is TRBJ2-1; no clear D gene. The length of the CDR3 is 16 residues. Trimming stripped 4 bases from V and 3 bases from J, with 16 bases between. Germline CDR1 is LGHDT and CDR2 is YNNKEL (reference sequence). The CDR3: CASSRRTSDIYNEQFF. The CDR3 nucleotides read TGTGCCAGCAGCCGACGAACAAGTGACATCTACAATGAGCAGTTCTTC.

CDR3 DNA sequence: TGTGCCAGCAGCCAACGAAATTTACAGGGTTTGGACGCTTTCTTT. Residues: CASSQRNLQGLDAFF. V gene TRBV4-2 combines with J gene TRBJ1-1, with a possible D match to TRBD1 (6 bases). Trimming left V 2 bases short and J 11 bases short, with 21 bases between. Looked up from germline, CDR1 is LGHNA and CDR2 is YNFKEQ. This CDR3 contains 15 residues.

The J gene is TRBJ2-3, the V gene TRBV5-5, with D perhaps matching TRBD2 (6 bases). This CDR3 is built from 16 residues. V gave up 0 bases and J gave up 5 bases, with 16 bases separating them. Germline CDR1 SGHKS, CDR2 YYEKEE (reference sequence). CDR3 nucleotide sequence: TGTGCCAGCAGCTTGGCCGCTGGCGGGACGGGAGATACGCAGTATTTT. It translates to CASSLAAGGTGDTQYF.

This chain uses TRBV7-9 with TRBJ1-2; D ambiguous. The length of the CDR3 is 14 residues. V lost 2 bases to trimming and J lost 3 bases, with 10 bases between them. CDR1 and CDR2 (germline): SEHNR, FQNEAQ (reference sequence). CDR3 protein: CASSLLAADYGYTF. CDR3 in DNA: TGTGCCAGCAGCTTATTGGCGGCAGACTATGGCTACACCTTC.

The chain has TRBV10-3 and TRBJ2-3; 14 bases are shared with TRBD2. CDR1 and CDR2 from the germline V gene are ENHRY and SYGVKD. This CDR3 contains 15 residues. V was pared by 4 bases and J by 11 bases, with 8 bases of the junction left unmatched. CDR3 in DNA: TGTGCCATCAGTGCCCCAGGACTAGCGGGAGGTAAGCAGTATTTT. It yields the protein CAISAPGLAGGKQYF.

This clone was observed a handful of times. This chain links TRBV5-1 with TRBJ2-7; 9 bases match TRBD2. Germline lookup yields CDR1 SGHRS and CDR2 YFSETQ. V trimming: 5 bases; J trimming: 1 base; junction bases outside the gene matches: 7. This CDR3 has 15 amino acids. Here the CDR3 reads CASSSSGARSYEQYF. The CDR3 nucleotides are TGCGCCAGCAGTTCTAGCGGGGCTCGTTCCTACGAGCAGTACTTC. Together with reference TRBV5-1 and TRBJ2-7, the CDR3 gives the full variable domain: KAGVTQTPRYLIKTRGQQVTLSCSPISGHRSVSWYQQTPGQGLQFLFEYFSETQRNKGNFPGRFSGRQFSNSRSEMNVSTLELGDSALYLCASSSSGARSYEQYFGPGTRLTVT.